Sequencing of this TCR beta chain was carried out in a study of cytomegalovirus exposure and HLA in healthy donors. The sample holds a few counts of this clone. Profiled with immunoSEQ multiplex PCR; TCRdb holds only in-frame clones, not every one. The table records under 150,000 clones, 70% to 90% of them present only once. Germline assignment: CDR1 KGHSH and CDR2 LQKENI. Losses at the gene ends were 4 bases for V and 6 bases for J; bases not matched to a gene: 12. There are 15 residues in the CDR3. Sequenced sample: PBMCs. This sequence joins TRBV18 and TRBJ2-7; 7 nucleotides align to TRBD1. This clonotype was obtained from a man in his late teens or twenties in good health and CMV-seropositive. The CDR3 loop is CASSLYRTGEGEQYF. DNA of the CDR3: TGTGCCAGCTCACTCTACCGGACAGGAGAGGGCGAGCAGTACTTC.